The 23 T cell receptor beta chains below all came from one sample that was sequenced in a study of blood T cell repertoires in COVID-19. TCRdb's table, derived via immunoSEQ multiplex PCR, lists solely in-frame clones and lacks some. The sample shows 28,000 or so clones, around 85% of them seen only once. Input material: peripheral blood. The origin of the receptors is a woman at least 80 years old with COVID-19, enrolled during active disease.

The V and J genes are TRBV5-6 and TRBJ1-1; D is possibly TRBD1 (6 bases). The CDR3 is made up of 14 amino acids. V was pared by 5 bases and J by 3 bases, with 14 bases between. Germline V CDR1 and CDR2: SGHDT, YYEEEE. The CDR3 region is CASSLIQGYTEAFF. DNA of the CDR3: TGTGCCAGCAGTTTAATCCAGGGGTACACTGAAGCTTTCTTT.

The CDR3 DNA sequence: TGTGCCAGTAGCAGAGATGACAGGGGGACCTACGAGCAGTACTTC. Encoded protein: CASSRDDRGTYEQYF. The rearrangement links TRBV19 to TRBJ2-7; 9 positions agree with TRBD1. Germline loops: CDR1 LNHDA, CDR2 SQIVND (reference sequence). CDR3 size: 15 residues. V trimming: 6 bases; J trimming: 2 bases; junction bases outside the gene matches: 8.

CDR3 bases: TGTGCCAGTAGTATCGGGGGTTCGGGCAAAAACATTCAGTACTTC. Translating it yields CASSIGGSGKNIQYF. The V and J genes are TRBV19 and TRBJ2-4, with a tentative D call TRBD2 (6 bases). The CDR3 consists of 15 residues. Trimming took off 3 bases at V and 3 bases at J, with 12 bases between the two ends. CDR1 and CDR2 (germline): LNHDA, SQIVND (reference sequence).

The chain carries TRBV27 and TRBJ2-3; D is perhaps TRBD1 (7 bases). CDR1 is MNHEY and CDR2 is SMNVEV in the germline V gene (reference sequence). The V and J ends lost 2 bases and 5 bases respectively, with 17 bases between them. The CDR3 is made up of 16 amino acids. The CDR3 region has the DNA TGTGCCAGCAGTTTAGCGACGAGACAGGGAGGAGATACGCAGTATTTT. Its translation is CASSLATRQGGDTQYF.

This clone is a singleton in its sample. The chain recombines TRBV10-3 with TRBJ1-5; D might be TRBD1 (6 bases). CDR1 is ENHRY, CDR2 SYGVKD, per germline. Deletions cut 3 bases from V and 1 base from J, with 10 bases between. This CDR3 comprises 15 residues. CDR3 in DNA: TGTGCCATCAGTGAAACAGGGTTGAGCAATCAGCCCCAGCATTTT. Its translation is CAISETGLSNQPQHF.

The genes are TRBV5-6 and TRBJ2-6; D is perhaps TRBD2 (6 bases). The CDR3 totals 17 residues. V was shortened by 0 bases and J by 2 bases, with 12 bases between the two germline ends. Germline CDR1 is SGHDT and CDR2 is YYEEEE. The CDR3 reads CASSLGGASAGANVLTF. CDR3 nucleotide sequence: TGTGCCAGCAGCTTGGGTGGAGCTAGCGCTGGGGCCAACGTCCTGACTTTC.

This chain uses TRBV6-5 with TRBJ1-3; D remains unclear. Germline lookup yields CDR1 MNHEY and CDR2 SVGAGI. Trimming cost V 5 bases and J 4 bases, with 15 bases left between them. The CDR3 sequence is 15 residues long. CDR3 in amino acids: CASSRSGGKGNTIYF. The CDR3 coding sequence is TGTGCCAGCAGTCGCTCTGGCGGGAAAGGAAACACCATATATTTT.

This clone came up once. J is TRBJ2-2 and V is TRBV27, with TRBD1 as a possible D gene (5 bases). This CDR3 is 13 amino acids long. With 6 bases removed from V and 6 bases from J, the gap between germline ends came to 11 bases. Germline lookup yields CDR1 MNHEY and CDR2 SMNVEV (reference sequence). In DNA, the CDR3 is TGTGCCAGCAGCCCCAGGGCTCCCGGGGAGCTGTTTTTT. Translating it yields CASSPRAPGELFF.

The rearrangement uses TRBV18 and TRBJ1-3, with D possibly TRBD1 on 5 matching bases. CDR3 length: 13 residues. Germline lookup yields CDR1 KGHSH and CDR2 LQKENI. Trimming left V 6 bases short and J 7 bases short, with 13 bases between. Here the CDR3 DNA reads TGTGCCAGCTCGCAACCTGGGGGGAACACCATATATTTT. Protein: CASSQPGGNTIYF.

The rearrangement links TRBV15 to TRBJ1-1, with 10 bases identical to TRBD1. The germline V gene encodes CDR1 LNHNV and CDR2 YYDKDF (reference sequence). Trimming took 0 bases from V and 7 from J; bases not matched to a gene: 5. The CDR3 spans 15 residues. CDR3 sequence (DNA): TGTGCCACCAGCAGAGATCTTAGGACAGGGGGTGAAGCTTTCTTT. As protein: CATSRDLRTGGEAFF. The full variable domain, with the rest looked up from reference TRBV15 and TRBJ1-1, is DAMVIQNPRYQVTQFGKPVTLSCSQTLNHNVMYWYQQKSSQAPKLLFHYYDKDFNNEADTPDNFQSRRPNTSFCFLDIRSPGLGDTAMYLCATSRDLRTGGEAFFGQGTRLTVV.

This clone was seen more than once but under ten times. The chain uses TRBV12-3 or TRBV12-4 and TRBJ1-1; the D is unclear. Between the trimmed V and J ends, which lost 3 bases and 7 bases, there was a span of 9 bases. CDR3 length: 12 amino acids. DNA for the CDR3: TGTGCCAGCAGTTTTCGTTCGGGTGAAGCTTTCTTT. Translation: CASSFRSGEAFF.

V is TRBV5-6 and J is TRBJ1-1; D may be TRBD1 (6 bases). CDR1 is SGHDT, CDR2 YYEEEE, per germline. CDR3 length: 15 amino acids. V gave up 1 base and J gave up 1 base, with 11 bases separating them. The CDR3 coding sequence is TGTGCCAGCAGCTTGTTACAGGGACCGAACACTGAAGCTTTCTTT. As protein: CASSLLQGPNTEAFF.

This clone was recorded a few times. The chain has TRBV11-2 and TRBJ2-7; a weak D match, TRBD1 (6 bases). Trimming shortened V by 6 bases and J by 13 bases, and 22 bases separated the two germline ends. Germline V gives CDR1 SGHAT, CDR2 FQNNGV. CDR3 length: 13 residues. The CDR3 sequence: CASSPAGTPHPYF. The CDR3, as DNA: TGTGCCAGCAGTCCTGCCGGGACACCACACCCCTACTTC. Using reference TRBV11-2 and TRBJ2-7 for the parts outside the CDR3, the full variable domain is EAGVAQSPRYKIIEKRQSVAFWCNPISGHATLYWYQQILGQGPKLLIQFQNNGVVDDSQLPKDRFSAERLKGVDSTLKIQPAKLEDSAVYLCASSPAGTPHPYFGPGTRLTVT.

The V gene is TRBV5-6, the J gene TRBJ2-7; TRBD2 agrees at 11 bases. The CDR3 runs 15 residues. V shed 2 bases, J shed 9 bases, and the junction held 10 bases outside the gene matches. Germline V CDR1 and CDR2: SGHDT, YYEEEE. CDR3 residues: CASSFRRLAGGPQYF. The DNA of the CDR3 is TGTGCCAGCAGCTTCCGTCGGCTAGCGGGGGGTCCGCAGTACTTC. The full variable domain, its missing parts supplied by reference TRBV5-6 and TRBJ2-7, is DAGVTQSPTHLIKTRGQQVTLRCSPKSGHDTVSWYQQALGQGPQFIFQYYEEEERQRGNFPDRFSGHQFPNYSSELNVNALLLGDSALYLCASSFRRLAGGPQYFGPGTRLTVT.

The CDR3 loop reads CASTPRGQGRANTEAFF. CDR3 coding DNA: TGTGCCAGTACCCCGCGAGGACAGGGACGGGCGAACACTGAAGCTTTCTTT. The rearrangement links TRBV19 to TRBJ1-1; 8 bases match TRBD1. V was pared by 7 bases and J by 1 base, with 14 bases of the junction left unmatched. The CDR3 consists of 17 residues. The germline V gene encodes CDR1 LNHDA and CDR2 SQIVND (reference sequence).

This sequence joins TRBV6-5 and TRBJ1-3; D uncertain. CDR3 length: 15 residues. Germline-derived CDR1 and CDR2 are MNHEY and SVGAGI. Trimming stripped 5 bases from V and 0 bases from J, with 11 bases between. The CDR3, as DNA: TGTGCCAGCAGTACCGTCCTGAGCTCTGGAAACACCATATATTTT. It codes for CASSTVLSSGNTIYF.

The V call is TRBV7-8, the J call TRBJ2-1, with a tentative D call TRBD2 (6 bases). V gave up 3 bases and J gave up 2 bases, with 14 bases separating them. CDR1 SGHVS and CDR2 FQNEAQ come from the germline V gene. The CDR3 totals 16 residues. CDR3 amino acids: CASSFWTKPAYNEQFF. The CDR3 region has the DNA TGTGCCAGCAGCTTCTGGACTAAGCCCGCCTACAATGAGCAGTTCTTC.

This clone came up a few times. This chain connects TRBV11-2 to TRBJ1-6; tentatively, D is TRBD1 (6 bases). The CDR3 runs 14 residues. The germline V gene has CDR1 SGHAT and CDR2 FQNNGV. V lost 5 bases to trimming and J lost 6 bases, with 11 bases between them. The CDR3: CASSGQRFNSPLHF. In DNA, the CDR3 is TGTGCCAGCAGCGGACAGAGATTTAATTCACCCCTCCACTTT.

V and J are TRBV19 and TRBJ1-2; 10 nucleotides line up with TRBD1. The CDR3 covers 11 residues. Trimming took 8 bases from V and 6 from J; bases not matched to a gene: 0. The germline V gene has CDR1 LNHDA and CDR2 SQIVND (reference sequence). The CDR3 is CASGQGDGYTF. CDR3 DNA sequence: TGTGCCAGTGGACAGGGGGATGGCTACACCTTC.

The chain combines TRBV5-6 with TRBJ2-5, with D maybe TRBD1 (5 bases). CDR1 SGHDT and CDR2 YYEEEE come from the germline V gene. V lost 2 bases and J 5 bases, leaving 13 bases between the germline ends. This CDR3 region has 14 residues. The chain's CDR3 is CASSFRQAGETQYF. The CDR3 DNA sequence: TGTGCCAGCAGCTTCCGCCAGGCAGGGGAGACCCAGTACTTC.

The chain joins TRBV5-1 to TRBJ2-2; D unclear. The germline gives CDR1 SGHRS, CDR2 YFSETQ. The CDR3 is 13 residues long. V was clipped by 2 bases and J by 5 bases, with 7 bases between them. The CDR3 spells CASSFAGTGELFF. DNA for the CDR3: TGCGCCAGCAGCTTTGCCGGGACCGGGGAGCTGTTTTTT.

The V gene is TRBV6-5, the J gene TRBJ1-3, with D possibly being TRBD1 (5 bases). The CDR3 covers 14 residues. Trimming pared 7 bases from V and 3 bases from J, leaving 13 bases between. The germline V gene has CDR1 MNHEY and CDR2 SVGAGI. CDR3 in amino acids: CASMGGALGNTIYF. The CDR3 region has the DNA TGTGCCAGCATGGGGGGTGCTCTTGGAAACACCATATATTTT.

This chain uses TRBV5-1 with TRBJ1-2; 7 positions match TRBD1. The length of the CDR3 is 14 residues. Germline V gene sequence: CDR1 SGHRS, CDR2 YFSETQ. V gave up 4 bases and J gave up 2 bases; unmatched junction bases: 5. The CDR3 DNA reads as TGCGCCAGCAGCCACCGGGACAGCAACTATGGCTACACCTTC. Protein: CASSHRDSNYGYTF.